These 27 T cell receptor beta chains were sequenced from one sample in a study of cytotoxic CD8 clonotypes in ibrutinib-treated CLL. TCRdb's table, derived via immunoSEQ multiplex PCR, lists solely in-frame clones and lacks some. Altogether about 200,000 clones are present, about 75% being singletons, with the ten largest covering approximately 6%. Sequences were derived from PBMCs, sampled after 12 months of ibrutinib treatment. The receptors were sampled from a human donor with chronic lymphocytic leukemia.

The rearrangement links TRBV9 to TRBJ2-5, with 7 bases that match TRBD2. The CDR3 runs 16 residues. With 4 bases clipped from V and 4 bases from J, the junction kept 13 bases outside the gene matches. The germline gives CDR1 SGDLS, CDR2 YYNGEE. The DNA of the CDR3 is TGTGCCAGCAGCCACCCACCTGGGAGGGGTCCAGAGACCCAGTACTTC. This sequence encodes CASSHPPGRGPETQYF.

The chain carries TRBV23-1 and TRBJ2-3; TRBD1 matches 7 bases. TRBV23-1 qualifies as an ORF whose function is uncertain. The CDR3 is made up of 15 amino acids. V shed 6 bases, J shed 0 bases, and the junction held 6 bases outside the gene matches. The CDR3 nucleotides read TGCGCCAGCAGGGATCCGGGACAGAGCACAGATACGCAGTATTTT. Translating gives CASRDPGQSTDTQYF.

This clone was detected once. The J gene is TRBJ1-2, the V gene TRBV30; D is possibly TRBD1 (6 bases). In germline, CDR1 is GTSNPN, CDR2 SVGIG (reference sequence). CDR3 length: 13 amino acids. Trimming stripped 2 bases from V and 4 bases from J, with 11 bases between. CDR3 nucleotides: TGTGCCTGGAGTCCGGACAGCTCCTATGGCTACACCTTC. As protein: CAWSPDSSYGYTF.

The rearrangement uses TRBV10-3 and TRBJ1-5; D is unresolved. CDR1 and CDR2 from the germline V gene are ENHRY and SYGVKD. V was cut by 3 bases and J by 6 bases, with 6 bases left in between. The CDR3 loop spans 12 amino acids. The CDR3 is CAISDLGQPQHF. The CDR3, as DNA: TGTGCCATCAGTGATCTAGGTCAGCCCCAGCATTTT.

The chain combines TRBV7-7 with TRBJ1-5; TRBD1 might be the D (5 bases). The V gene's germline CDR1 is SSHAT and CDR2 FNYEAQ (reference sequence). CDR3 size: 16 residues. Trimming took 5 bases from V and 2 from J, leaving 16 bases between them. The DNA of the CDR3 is TGTGCCAGCAGCCCCCAATGGGGGGGTGGCAATCAGCCCCAGCATTTT. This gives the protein CASSPQWGGGNQPQHF.

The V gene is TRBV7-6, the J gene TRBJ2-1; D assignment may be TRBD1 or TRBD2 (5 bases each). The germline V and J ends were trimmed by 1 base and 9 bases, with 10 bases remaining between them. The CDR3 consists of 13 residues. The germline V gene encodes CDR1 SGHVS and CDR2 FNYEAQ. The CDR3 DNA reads TGTGCCAGCAGCTTAGGGGGCGCGGGTGAGCAGTTCTTC. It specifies CASSLGGAGEQFF.

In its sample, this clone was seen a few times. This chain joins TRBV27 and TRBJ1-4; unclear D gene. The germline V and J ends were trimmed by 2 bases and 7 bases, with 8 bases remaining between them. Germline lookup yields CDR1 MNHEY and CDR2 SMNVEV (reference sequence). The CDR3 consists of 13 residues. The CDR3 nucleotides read TGTGCCAGCAGTTTACGTGGGAGTGAAAAACTGTTTTTT. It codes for CASSLRGSEKLFF.

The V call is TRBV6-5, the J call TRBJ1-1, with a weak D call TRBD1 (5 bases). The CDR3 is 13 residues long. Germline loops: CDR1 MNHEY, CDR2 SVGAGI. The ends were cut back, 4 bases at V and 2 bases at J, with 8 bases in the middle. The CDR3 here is CASSSRANTEAFF. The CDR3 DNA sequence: TGTGCCAGCAGTTCCAGGGCAAACACTGAAGCTTTCTTT.

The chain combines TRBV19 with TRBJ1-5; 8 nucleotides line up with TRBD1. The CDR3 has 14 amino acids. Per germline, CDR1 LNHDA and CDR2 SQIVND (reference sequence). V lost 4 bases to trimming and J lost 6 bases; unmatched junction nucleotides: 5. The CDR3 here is CASSTGQGGQPQHF. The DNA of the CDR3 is TGTGCCAGTAGTACTGGACAGGGAGGTCAGCCCCAGCATTTT. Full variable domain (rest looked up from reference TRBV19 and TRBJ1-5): DGGITQSPKYLFRKEGQNVTLSCEQNLNHDAMYWYRQDPGQGLRLIYYSQIVNDFQKGDIAEGYSVSREKKESFPLTVTSAQKNPTAFYLCASSTGQGGQPQHFGDGTRLSIL.

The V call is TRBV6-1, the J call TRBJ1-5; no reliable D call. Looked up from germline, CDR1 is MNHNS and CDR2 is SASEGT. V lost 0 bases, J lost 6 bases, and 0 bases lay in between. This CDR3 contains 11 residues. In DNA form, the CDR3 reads TGTGCCAGCAGTGAAGCTCAGCCCCAGCATTTT. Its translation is CASSEAQPQHF.

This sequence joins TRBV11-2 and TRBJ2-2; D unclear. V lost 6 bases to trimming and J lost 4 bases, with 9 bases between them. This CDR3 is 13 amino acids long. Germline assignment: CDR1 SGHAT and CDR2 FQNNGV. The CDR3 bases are TGTGCCAGCAGAAAACATACCACCGGGGAGCTGTTTTTT. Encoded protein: CASRKHTTGELFF.

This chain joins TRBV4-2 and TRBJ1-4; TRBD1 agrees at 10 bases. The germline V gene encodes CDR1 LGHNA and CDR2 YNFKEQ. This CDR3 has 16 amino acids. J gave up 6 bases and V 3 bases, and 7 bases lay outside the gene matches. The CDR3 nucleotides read TGTGCCAGCAGCCAGGGGCCGGGACAGGGGCATGAAAAACTGTTTTTT. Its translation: CASSQGPGQGHEKLFF.

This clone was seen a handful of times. CDR3 nucleotides: TGTGCCAGCAGCTTGACAGGGATCACGAACACCGGGGAGCTGTTTTTT. Its translation: CASSLTGITNTGELFF. This rearrangement joins TRBV2 to TRBJ2-2; TRBD1 matches at 7 bases. V gave up 6 bases and J gave up 0 bases; unmatched junction bases: 7. Germline loops: CDR1 SNHLY, CDR2 FYNNEI. This CDR3 has 16 amino acids. The complete variable domain, with remaining parts taken from reference TRBV2 and TRBJ2-2, reads EPEVTQTPSHQVTQMGQEVILRCVPISNHLYFYWYRQILGQKVEFLVSFYNNEISEKSEIFDDQFSVERPDGSNFTLKIRSTKLEDSAMYFCASSLTGITNTGELFFGEGSRLTVL.

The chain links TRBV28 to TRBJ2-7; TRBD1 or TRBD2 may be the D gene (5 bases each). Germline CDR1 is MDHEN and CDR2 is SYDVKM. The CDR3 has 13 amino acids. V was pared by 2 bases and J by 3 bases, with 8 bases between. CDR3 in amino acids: CASSLEGLYEQYF. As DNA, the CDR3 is TGTGCCAGCAGTTTAGAGGGGCTCTACGAGCAGTACTTC.

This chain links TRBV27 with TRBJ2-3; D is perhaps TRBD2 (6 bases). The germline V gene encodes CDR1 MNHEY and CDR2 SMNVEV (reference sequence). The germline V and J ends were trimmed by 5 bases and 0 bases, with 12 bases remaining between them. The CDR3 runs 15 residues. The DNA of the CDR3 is TGTGCCAGCAGTATTAGACTAGGCAGCACAGATACGCAGTATTTT. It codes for CASSIRLGSTDTQYF.

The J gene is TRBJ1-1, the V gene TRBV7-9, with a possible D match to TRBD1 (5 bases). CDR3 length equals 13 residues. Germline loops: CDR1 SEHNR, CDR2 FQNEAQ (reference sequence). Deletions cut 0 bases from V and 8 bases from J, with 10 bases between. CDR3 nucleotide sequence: TGTGCCAGCAGCTTAGCACAGCAGGGAGAAGCTTTCTTT. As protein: CASSLAQQGEAFF.

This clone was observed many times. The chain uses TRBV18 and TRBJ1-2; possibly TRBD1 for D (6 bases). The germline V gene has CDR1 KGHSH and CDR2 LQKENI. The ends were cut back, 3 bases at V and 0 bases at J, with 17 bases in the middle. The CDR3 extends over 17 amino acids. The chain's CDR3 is CASSPSTGLGTNYGYTF. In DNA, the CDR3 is TGTGCCAGCTCACCGTCGACAGGCCTCGGGACTAACTATGGCTACACCTTC.

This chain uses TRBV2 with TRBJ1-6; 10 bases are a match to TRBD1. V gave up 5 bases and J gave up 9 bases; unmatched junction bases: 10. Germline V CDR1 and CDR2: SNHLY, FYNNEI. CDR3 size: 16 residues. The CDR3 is CASSKHDRGRGSPLHF. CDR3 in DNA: TGTGCCAGCAGTAAACATGACAGGGGGCGAGGTTCACCCCTCCACTTT.

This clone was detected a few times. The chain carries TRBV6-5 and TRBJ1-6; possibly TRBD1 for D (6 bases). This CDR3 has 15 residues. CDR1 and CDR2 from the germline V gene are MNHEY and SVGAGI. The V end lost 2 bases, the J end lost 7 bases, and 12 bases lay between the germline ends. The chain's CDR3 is CASSYRDRTNSPLHF. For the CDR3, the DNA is TGTGCCAGCAGTTACCGCGACAGGACGAATTCACCCCTCCACTTT.

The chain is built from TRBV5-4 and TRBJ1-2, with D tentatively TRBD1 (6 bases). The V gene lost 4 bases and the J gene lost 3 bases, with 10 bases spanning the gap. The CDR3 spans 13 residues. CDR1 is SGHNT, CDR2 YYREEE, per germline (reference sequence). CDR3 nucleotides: TGTGCCAGCAGCGATGGACAGCACTATGGCTACACCTTC. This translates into CASSDGQHYGYTF. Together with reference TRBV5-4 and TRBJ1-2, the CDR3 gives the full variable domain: ETGVTQSPTHLIKTRGQQVTLRCSSQSGHNTVSWYQQALGQGPQFIFQYYREEENGRGNFPPRFSGLQFPNYSSELNVNALELDDSALYLCASSDGQHYGYTFGSGTRLTVV.

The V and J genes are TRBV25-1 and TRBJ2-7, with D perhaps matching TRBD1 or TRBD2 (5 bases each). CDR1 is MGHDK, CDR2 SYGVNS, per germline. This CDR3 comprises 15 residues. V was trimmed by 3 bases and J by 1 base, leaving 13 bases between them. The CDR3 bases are TGTGCCAGCAGTGAGCCCGGGACGCAATCCTACGAGCAGTACTTC. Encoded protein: CASSEPGTQSYEQYF.

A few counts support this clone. CDR3 bases: TGTGCCAGCTCATCCACGACTAGCACAGATACGCAGTATTTT. It codes for CASSSTTSTDTQYF. V usage is TRBV18 and J usage is TRBJ2-3, with D hard to call. Trimming took 5 bases from V and 0 from J, leaving 9 bases between them. The germline V gene encodes CDR1 KGHSH and CDR2 LQKENI. CDR3 length: 14 amino acids.

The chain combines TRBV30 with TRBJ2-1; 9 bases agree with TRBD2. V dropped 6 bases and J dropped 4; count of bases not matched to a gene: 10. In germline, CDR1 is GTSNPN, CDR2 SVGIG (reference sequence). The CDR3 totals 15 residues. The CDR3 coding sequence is TGTGCCTGCCGCCCCCTCAGCGGGAGGTACAATGAGCAGTTCTTC. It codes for CACRPLSGRYNEQFF.

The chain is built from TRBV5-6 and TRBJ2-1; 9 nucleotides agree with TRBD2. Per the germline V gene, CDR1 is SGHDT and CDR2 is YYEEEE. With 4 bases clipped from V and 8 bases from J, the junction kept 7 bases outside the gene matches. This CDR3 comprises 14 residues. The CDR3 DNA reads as TGTGCCAGCAGCCCGCGTAGCGGGGGCTATGAGCAGTTCTTC. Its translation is CASSPRSGGYEQFF.

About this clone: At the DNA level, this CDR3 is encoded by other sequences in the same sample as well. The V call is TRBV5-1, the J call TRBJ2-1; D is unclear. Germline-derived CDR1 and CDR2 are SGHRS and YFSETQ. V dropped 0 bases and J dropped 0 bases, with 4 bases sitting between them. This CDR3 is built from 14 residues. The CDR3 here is CASSLVSSYNEQFF. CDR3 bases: TGCGCCAGCAGCTTGGTCAGCTCCTACAATGAGCAGTTCTTC.

Here the CDR3 reads CASSRPGQLNSPLHF. For the CDR3, the DNA is TGTGCCAGCAGCCGACCCGGGCAGCTGAATTCACCCCTCCACTTT. This chain uses TRBV11-1 with TRBJ1-6; D gene ambiguous. This CDR3 has 15 amino acids. The V gene's germline CDR1 is SGHAT and CDR2 FQDESV (reference sequence). Trimming shortened V by 5 bases and J by 7 bases, and 15 bases separated the two germline ends. Drawing the rest from reference TRBV11-1 and TRBJ1-6, the complete variable domain is EAEVAQSPRYKITEKSQAVAFWCDPISGHATLYWYRQILGQGPELLVQFQDESVVDDSQLPKDRFSAERLKGVDSTLKIQPAELGDSAMYLCASSRPGQLNSPLHFGNGTRLTVT.

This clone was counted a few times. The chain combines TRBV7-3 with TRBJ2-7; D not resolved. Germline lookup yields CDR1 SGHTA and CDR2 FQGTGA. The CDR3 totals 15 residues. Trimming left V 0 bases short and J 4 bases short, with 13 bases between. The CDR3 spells CASSLTGLGAYEQYF. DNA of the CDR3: TGTGCCAGCAGCTTAACGGGGTTAGGTGCTTACGAGCAGTACTTC. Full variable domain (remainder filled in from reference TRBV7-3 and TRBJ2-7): GAGVSQTPSNKVTEKGKYVELRCDPISGHTALYWYRQSLGQGPEFLIYFQGTGAADDSGLPNDRFFAVRPEGSVSTLKIQRTERGDSAVYLCASSLTGLGAYEQYFGPGTRLTVT.